The T cell receptor beta chain under discussion was sequenced for a study of OX40 agonist ivuxolimab in advanced cancers. There are a few counts of this clone. The protocol was immunoSEQ multiplex PCR, while the TCRdb copy is restricted to in-frame clones and leaves out a portion. The table shows tens of thousands of clones, with less than 90% occurring only once. This CDR3 is 15 amino acids long. Trimming took off 8 bases at V and 1 base at J, with 17 bases between the two ends. CDR1 and CDR2 (germline): MNHNY, SVGAGI (reference sequence). The TCR sequence derives from an adult with an advanced solid tumor such as melanoma, head and neck, liver or kidney cancer. Sequences were derived from CD4+ or CD8+ T cells sorted from blood, sampled in a trial of the OX40 agonist ivuxolimab. This chain links TRBV6-6 with TRBJ1-1; tentatively, D is TRBD1 (5 bases). The CDR3 DNA sequence: TGTGCCAGCTCCTGGCCCCTTCAGGGGAACACTGAAGCTTTCTTT. This gives the protein CASSWPLQGNTEAFF.